This section outlines one T cell receptor (beta chain) sequence together with its context. These data originate in a study of blood T cell repertoires in COVID-19. Turning to the study itself: Sites in the United States, Italy and Spain provided acute and convalescent COVID-19 samples. Sources were T cells, B-cell-depleted T cells, or PBMCs; the material itself was cDNA or gDNA.

V was pared by 2 bases and J by 10 bases, with 7 bases of the junction left unmatched. The CDR3 totals 15 residues. Germline-derived CDR1 and CDR2 are PRHDT and FYEKMQ (reference sequence). Per the authors' pipeline: Amplification of reference gene primers was used by the study to estimate nucleated cell counts. Profiling relied on immunoSEQ multiplex PCR, and the TCRdb table lists in-frame clones only, not all of them. That table supplies the V and J calls and clone size; D and trimming were determined from the DNA. The table has around 150,000 clones, 85% to 95% seen once. Sequenced: peripheral blood. This receptor was identified in a woman aged 50 to 60 with acute or convalescent COVID-19. This chain joins TRBV13 and TRBJ2-1, with 11 nucleotides matching TRBD2. This CDR3 reads CASSLPSGRSEEQFF. Written as DNA, the CDR3 is TGTGCCAGCAGCTTACCTAGCGGGAGGTCCGAGGAGCAGTTCTTC.